The 22 T cell receptor beta chains listed next were all sequenced from one sample in a study of T cells in tumors after PD-1 blockade. Assay used: immunoSEQ multiplex PCR; TCRdb lists only in-frame clones, some missing. The sample has roughly 25,000 clones, roughly 80% seen once. Sequencing used PBMCs, obtained after anti-PD-1 treatment. The receptor source for this set is a human donor with basal cell carcinoma.

The chain carries TRBV7-9 and TRBJ1-6; tentative D call: TRBD1 (6 bases). The CDR3 spans 16 residues. Germline values: CDR1 SEHNR, CDR2 FQNEAQ (reference sequence). Trimming cost V 6 bases and J 7 bases, with 19 bases left between them. CDR3: CASSPGLDRGNSPLHF. The CDR3 nucleotides are TGTGCCAGCAGTCCCGGGCTGGACAGAGGGAATTCACCCCTCCACTTT.

This chain uses TRBV27 with TRBJ1-6; D is unresolved. Trimming pared 8 bases from V and 8 bases from J, leaving 13 bases between. CDR1 is MNHEY, CDR2 SMNVEV, per germline (reference sequence). This CDR3 is 13 amino acids long. CDR3 in amino acids: CASGAARDSPLHF. In nucleotides, the CDR3 is TGTGCCAGCGGTGCCGCAAGGGATTCACCCCTCCACTTT.

This clone was found a few times. The chain links TRBV4-1 to TRBJ1-2; D possibly corresponds to TRBD1 (6 bases). CDR1 is MGHRA, CDR2 YSYEKL, per germline. CDR3 length equals 16 residues. V was pared by 2 bases and J by 4 bases, with 17 bases between. Here the CDR3 DNA reads TGCGCCAGCAGCCAATTTGACGGGGGCGGGAGCTATGGCTACACCTTC. The encoded protein is CASSQFDGGGSYGYTF.

The chain recombines TRBV5-4 with TRBJ2-6; no clear D. Per the germline V gene, CDR1 is SGHNT and CDR2 is YYREEE (reference sequence). V lost 4 bases to trimming and J lost 1 base, with 15 bases between them. This CDR3 spans 17 amino acids. CDR3: CASSPRSPGSGANVLTF. The CDR3 region has the DNA TGTGCCAGCAGCCCCAGGTCCCCCGGGTCTGGGGCCAACGTCCTGACTTTC. The full variable domain, completed using reference TRBV5-4 and TRBJ2-6, is ETGVTQSPTHLIKTRGQQVTLRCSSQSGHNTVSWYQQALGQGPQFIFQYYREEENGRGNFPPRFSGLQFPNYSSELNVNALELDDSALYLCASSPRSPGSGANVLTFGAGSRLTVL.

The CDR3 coding sequence is TGTGCCTGGAGTGTTCTCGAGACAGGAGTAGCCAAAAACATTCAGTACTTC. This codes for CAWSVLETGVAKNIQYF. The rearrangement links TRBV30 to TRBJ2-4; D perhaps matches TRBD1 (6 bases). V lost 0 bases to trimming and J lost 0 bases, with 15 bases between them. The CDR3 runs to 17 residues. CDR1 is GTSNPN and CDR2 is SVGIG in the germline V gene (reference sequence).

The DNA of the CDR3 is TGTGCCAGCAGTTCAAGGCAGGGAAAAGCTTTCTTT. This sequence encodes CASSSRQGKAFF. J is TRBJ1-1 and V is TRBV6-5, with D possibly being TRBD1 (5 bases). Germline CDR1 is MNHEY and CDR2 is SVGAGI. Between the trimmed V and J ends, which lost 4 bases and 9 bases, there was a span of 12 bases. This CDR3 comprises 12 residues.

V is TRBV6-5 and J is TRBJ1-2; D remains ambiguous. Germline V CDR1 and CDR2: MNHEY, SVGAGI. CDR3 length: 14 residues. The V and J ends lost 6 bases and 8 bases respectively, with 19 bases between them. In DNA form, the CDR3 reads TGTGCCAGCAGGCCCCGAGGAGCATATGACGGCTACACCTTC. Amino acid sequence: CASRPRGAYDGYTF.

The rearrangement uses TRBV29-1 and TRBJ1-1, with TRBD1 matching over 7 bases. J lost 11 bases, V lost 3 bases, and 6 bases had no gene match. Germline CDR1 SQVTM, CDR2 ANQGSEA. The CDR3 covers 11 residues. The CDR3 DNA reads as TGCAGCGTTGAGTGGAGGGGGCAGGCTTTCTTT. Translated, it gives CSVEWRGQAFF. Variable domain in full (rest from reference TRBV29-1 and TRBJ1-1): SAVISQKPSRDICQRGTSLTIQCQVDSQVTMMFWYRQQPGQSLTLIATANQGSEATYESGFVIDKFPISRPNLTFSTLTVSNMSPEDSSIYLCSVEWRGQAFFGQGTRLTVV.

The rearrangement links TRBV2 to TRBJ2-5; D gene uncertain. The V end lost 4 bases, the J end lost 2 bases, and 11 bases lay between the germline ends. Looked up from germline, CDR1 is SNHLY and CDR2 is FYNNEI. CDR3 length equals 14 residues. The chain's CDR3 is CASSARLIQETQYF. Written as DNA, the CDR3 is TGTGCCAGCAGTGCGAGACTGATACAAGAGACCCAGTACTTC.

The CDR3 nucleotides read TGTGCCAGCAGCTTAGGGGGGATCTCCTACGAGCAGTACTTC. Amino acid sequence: CASSLGGISYEQYF. The rearrangement links TRBV7-2 to TRBJ2-7; tentatively, D is TRBD1 or TRBD2 (5 bases each). The CDR3 covers 14 residues. Germline V CDR1 and CDR2: SGHTA, FQGNSA. Deletions cut 1 base from V and 0 bases from J, with 7 bases between.

This sequence joins TRBV9 and TRBJ2-7; D is uncertain. Trimming cost V 0 bases and J 9 bases, with 13 bases left between them. Germline CDR1 SGDLS, CDR2 YYNGEE. The CDR3 is made up of 13 amino acids. CDR3 bases: TGTGCCAGCAGCGTAGGAGAAGGTGTTGGGCAGTACTTC. As protein: CASSVGEGVGQYF.

The J gene is TRBJ2-5, the V gene TRBV19; TRBD2 aligns across 7 bases. The germline CDR1 and CDR2 sequences are LNHDA and SQIVND (reference sequence). V lost 3 bases, J lost 4 bases, and 8 bases stayed unmatched. The CDR3 length is 15 residues. CDR3 amino acids: CASSMGGGGRETQYF. The CDR3 DNA reads as TGTGCCAGTAGTATGGGCGGGGGAGGCCGAGAGACCCAGTACTTC.

The gene calls are TRBV19 and TRBJ1-1, with D perhaps TRBD1 (6 bases). The V and J ends lost 7 bases and 6 bases respectively, with 12 bases between them. Germline loops: CDR1 LNHDA, CDR2 SQIVND (reference sequence). There are 12 residues in the CDR3. CDR3: CASNRDKAEAFF. The CDR3 DNA sequence: TGTGCCAGTAACAGGGACAAGGCTGAAGCTTTCTTT.

This sequence joins TRBV11-3 and TRBJ1-4; no firm D call. The germline gives CDR1 SGHNT, CDR2 YENEEA. Trimming removed 6 bases at V and 8 bases at J, with 4 bases between. The CDR3 covers 10 residues. CDR3 nucleotide sequence: TGTGCCAGCAGTAAGGAAAAACTGTTTTTT. Encoded protein: CASSKEKLFF.

The chain joins TRBV2 to TRBJ1-5; D not resolved. V was pared by 7 bases and J by 4 bases, with 14 bases between. The length of the CDR3 is 14 residues. Germline values: CDR1 SNHLY, CDR2 FYNNEI. The CDR3 sequence is CASTTVPANQPQHF. CDR3 nucleotides: TGTGCCAGCACTACCGTTCCGGCAAATCAGCCCCAGCATTTT.

V and J are TRBV19 and TRBJ2-2, with 8 positions matching TRBD2. Germline values: CDR1 LNHDA, CDR2 SQIVND (reference sequence). This CDR3 is built from 15 residues. V lost 7 bases to trimming and J lost 6 bases; unmatched junction nucleotides: 10. CDR3 nucleotide sequence: TGTGCCAGTAAGTCGGTAGCGGGGCGGTCCGGGGAGCTGTTTTTT. Protein: CASKSVAGRSGELFF. The full variable domain, with the rest looked up from reference TRBV19 and TRBJ2-2, is DGGITQSPKYLFRKEGQNVTLSCEQNLNHDAMYWYRQDPGQGLRLIYYSQIVNDFQKGDIAEGYSVSREKKESFPLTVTSAQKNPTAFYLCASKSVAGRSGELFFGEGSRLTVL.

The chain's CDR3 is CASRPGGNYGYTF. Written as DNA, the CDR3 is TGTGCCAGCCGGCCCGGGGGTAACTATGGCTACACCTTC. The chain is built from TRBV6-5 and TRBJ1-2, with a weak D call TRBD1 (5 bases). Germline loops: CDR1 MNHEY, CDR2 SVGAGI. Trimming shortened V by 8 bases and J by 1 base, and 11 bases separated the two germline ends. The CDR3 has 13 amino acids.

This chain joins TRBV19 and TRBJ1-2, with 7 bases fitting TRBD1. The CDR3 is 15 amino acids. Looked up from germline, CDR1 is LNHDA and CDR2 is SQIVND (reference sequence). Losses at the gene ends were 6 bases for V and 2 bases for J; bases not matched to a gene: 9. The CDR3 here is CASRLAGGNNYGYTF. CDR3 nucleotides: TGTGCCAGTAGACTCGCAGGGGGGAACAACTATGGCTACACCTTC. The full variable domain, rest sourced from reference TRBV19 and TRBJ1-2, is DGGITQSPKYLFRKEGQNVTLSCEQNLNHDAMYWYRQDPGQGLRLIYYSQIVNDFQKGDIAEGYSVSREKKESFPLTVTSAQKNPTAFYLCASRLAGGNNYGYTFGSGTRLTVV.

The rearrangement uses TRBV5-8 and TRBJ1-4, with a tentative D call TRBD1 (6 bases). The CDR3 has 14 amino acids. V was shortened by 2 bases and J by 5 bases, with 10 bases between the two germline ends. The germline V gene has CDR1 SGHTS and CDR2 YDEGEE. CDR3 bases: TGTGCCAGCAGCTTCGGACAGAAGAATGAAAAACTGTTTTTT. Amino acid sequence: CASSFGQKNEKLFF.

The chain couples TRBV10-3 to TRBJ2-1; D is undetermined. This CDR3 is built from 12 residues. CDR1 and CDR2 (germline): ENHRY, SYGVKD. Trimming took off 10 bases at V and 3 bases at J, with 10 bases between the two ends. CDR3 amino acids: CATSPDYNEQFF. In nucleotides, the CDR3 is TGTGCCACCTCCCCAGACTACAATGAGCAGTTCTTC.

A remark on this clone: Its ends do not fully match the called genes, so a read error is possible. V gene TRBV7-7 combines with J gene TRBJ2-3; 9 bases agree with TRBD2. Germline CDR1 reads SSHAT; CDR2 reads FNYEAQ (reference sequence). The length of the CDR3 is 18 residues. This CDR3 reads CASSSASPLTSGTDTQYF. The CDR3 coding sequence is TGTGCTAGCAGCTCCGCTTCTCCTCTCACTAGCGGGACAGATACGCAGTATTTT.

In this sample, this clone turned up once. The chain combines TRBV5-4 with TRBJ1-1; D remains ambiguous. Germline CDR1 is SGHNT and CDR2 is YYREEE (reference sequence). Trimming stripped 0 bases from V and 6 bases from J, with 15 bases between. The CDR3 has 15 amino acids. The CDR3 here is CASSLAKGLNAEAFF. CDR3 in DNA: TGTGCCAGCAGCTTGGCCAAGGGCCTCAACGCTGAAGCTTTCTTT.